This T cell receptor beta chain was retrieved from a study of T-cell reconstitution after alpha-beta-depleted transplantation in children. Trimming left V 5 bases short and J 1 base short, with 19 bases between. The CDR3 runs 17 residues. From germline, CDR1 is SGHDN and CDR2 FVKESK. Study-wide points: Diversity of TCRbeta at day 60 was high in some patients, arising from surviving recipient T cells and thymic progenitors. Where alpha-beta T cells came from about two months after transplant was reportedly several hundred expanded graft clones. T-cell counts and diversity were attributed mostly to newly produced T cells one year after transplant.

As it was prepared, the TCRbeta library received unique molecular identifiers. TCRdb redid the calling of the PCR reads with MiXCR, one entry per CDR3 protein. The table records hundreds of thousands of distinct CDR3 sequences, 10% to 15% of them present only once. This clonotype has just a few counts. As yet, its antigen is unknown. This chain links TRBV14 with TRBJ2-3, with a possible D match to TRBD2 (6 bases). Sample: PBMCs, mostly from graft donor cells, taken 360 days after TCRalphabeta/CD19-depleted stem cell transplant. The origin of this receptor is a male patient aged 10 to 17 who had a stem cell transplant for acute myeloid leukemia, so the T cells may come from the graft donor. CDR3 protein: CASSFGSGSFGTDTQYF. For the CDR3, the DNA is TGTGCCAGCAGCTTTGGTAGCGGATCCTTTGGCACAGATACGCAGTATTTT. The full variable domain, its missing parts supplied by reference TRBV14 and TRBJ2-3, is EAGVTQFPSHSVIEKGQTVTLRCDPISGHDNLYWYRRVMGKEIKFLLHFVKESKQDESGMPNNRFLAERTGGTYSTLKVQPAELEDSGVYFCASSFGSGSFGTDTQYFGPGTRLTVL.